This T cell receptor beta chain was documented in a study of blood T cell repertoires in COVID-19. Looking at the study overall: From the United States, Italy and Spain came samples of acute and convalescent COVID-19. In each case, the material was cDNA or gDNA derived from T cells, B-cell-depleted T cells, or PBMCs.

Germline CDR1 SGDLS, CDR2 YYNGEE. With V trimmed by 2 bases and J by 7 bases, 5 bases remained unmatched. The CDR3 contains 16 residues. Authors' analysis steps: Reference gene primer amplification yielded estimated nucleated cell counts. Measured with immunoSEQ multiplex PCR; TCRdb has only the in-frame clones, and not every one. D and trimming were read from the DNA, whereas the V and J calls and clone size are those reported in that table. Of about 150,000 clones listed, approximately 91% are singletons. The sample consisted of peripheral blood. The source of this sequence is a human donor in a cohort sampled during active COVID-19. The rearrangement joins TRBV9 to TRBJ2-1, with 14 bases that match TRBD2. CDR3 sequence reads: CASSVGLAGDGNEQFF. The CDR3 bases are TGTGCCAGCAGCGTGGGACTAGCGGGAGACGGGAATGAGCAGTTCTTC.